This entry features one T cell receptor (beta chain) sequence. Antigen specificity is unknown. TCRdb keeps only in-frame clones here, not all; method: immunoSEQ multiplex PCR. Seen here are 30,000 to 45,000 clones, about 90% observed once, and the top ten hold 2.7%. Between the trimmed V and J ends, which lost 5 bases and 1 base, there was a span of 12 bases. The CDR3 contains 14 residues. Looked up from germline, CDR1 is SGHNT and CDR2 is YENEEA. The data were taken from a study of T cells in localized non-small cell lung cancer. Study conclusions and caveats: Among the top 100 tumor clones, a median about 59 appeared in adjacent lung. Among the tissues sampled, uninvolved adjacent lung had the highest T cell clonality, above tumor.

This material consisted of peripheral blood, taken before any cancer treatment. V is TRBV11-3 and J is TRBJ2-7; maybe TRBD2 (5 bases). This TCR derives from a woman aged 40-70 years with stage I lung adenocarcinoma. The DNA of the CDR3 is TGTGCCAGCAGCCCGGGATATGGGTCCTACGAGCAGTACTTC. Protein product: CASSPGYGSYEQYF. The whole variable domain, filled in from reference TRBV11-3 and TRBJ2-7, reads EAGVVQSPRYKIIEKKQPVAFWCNPISGHNTLYWYLQNLGQGPELLIRYENEEAVDDSQLPKDRFSAERLKGVDSTLKIQPAELGDSAVYLCASSPGYGSYEQYFGPGTRLTVT.